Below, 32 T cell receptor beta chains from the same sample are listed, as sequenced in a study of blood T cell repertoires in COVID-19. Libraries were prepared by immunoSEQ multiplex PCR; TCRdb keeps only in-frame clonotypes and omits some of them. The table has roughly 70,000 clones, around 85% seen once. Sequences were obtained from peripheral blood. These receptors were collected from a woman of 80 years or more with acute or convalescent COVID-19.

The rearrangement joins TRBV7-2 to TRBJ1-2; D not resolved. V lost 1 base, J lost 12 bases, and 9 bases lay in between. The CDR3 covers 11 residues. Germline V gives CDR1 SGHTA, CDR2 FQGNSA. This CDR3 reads CASSLEGRNTF. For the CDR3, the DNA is TGTGCCAGCAGCTTAGAAGGGAGAAACACCTTC.

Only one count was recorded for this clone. CDR3: CASSEGTGHSNQPQHF. DNA of the CDR3: TGTGCCAGCAGTGAAGGGACAGGACATAGCAATCAGCCCCAGCATTTT. The V gene is TRBV6-1, the J gene TRBJ1-5; TRBD1 matches at 7 bases. With 1 base clipped from V and 0 bases from J, the junction kept 3 bases outside the gene matches. This CDR3 contains 16 residues. The germline V gene has CDR1 MNHNS and CDR2 SASEGT.

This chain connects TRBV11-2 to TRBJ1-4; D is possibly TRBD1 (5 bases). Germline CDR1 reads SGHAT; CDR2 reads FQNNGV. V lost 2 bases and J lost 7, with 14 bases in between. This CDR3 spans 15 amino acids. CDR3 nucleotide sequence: TGTGCCAGCAGCTTATGGGGGGAAGGTACTGAAAAACTGTTTTTT. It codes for CASSLWGEGTEKLFF.

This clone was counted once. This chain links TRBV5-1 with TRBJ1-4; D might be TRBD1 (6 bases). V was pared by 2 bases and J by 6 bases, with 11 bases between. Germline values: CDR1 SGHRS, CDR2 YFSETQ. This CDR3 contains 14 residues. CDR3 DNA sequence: TGCGCCAGCAGCTTTCAGGGGCGCGATGAAAAACTGTTTTTT. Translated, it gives CASSFQGRDEKLFF.

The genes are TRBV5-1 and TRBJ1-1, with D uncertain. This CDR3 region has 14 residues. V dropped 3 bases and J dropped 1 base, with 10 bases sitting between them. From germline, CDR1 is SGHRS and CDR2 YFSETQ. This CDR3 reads CASSSITANTEAFF. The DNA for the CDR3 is TGCGCCAGCAGCTCCATAACAGCGAACACTGAAGCTTTCTTT.

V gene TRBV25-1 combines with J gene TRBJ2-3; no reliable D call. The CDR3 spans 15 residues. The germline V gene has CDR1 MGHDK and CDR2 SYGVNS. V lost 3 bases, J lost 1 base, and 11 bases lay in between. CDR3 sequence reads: CASSDPRLGTDTQYF. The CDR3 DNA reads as TGTGCCAGCAGTGATCCTAGATTAGGCACAGATACGCAGTATTTT.

The CDR3 DNA reads as TGTGCCAGCAGTTACAAGTCAGTCCAGCCCCAGCATTTT. This encodes CASSYKSVQPQHF. V usage is TRBV6-6 and J usage is TRBJ1-5; D ambiguous. Germline-derived CDR1 and CDR2 are MNHNY and SVGAGI (reference sequence). This CDR3 is built from 13 residues. V was cut by 2 bases and J by 7 bases, with 9 bases left in between.

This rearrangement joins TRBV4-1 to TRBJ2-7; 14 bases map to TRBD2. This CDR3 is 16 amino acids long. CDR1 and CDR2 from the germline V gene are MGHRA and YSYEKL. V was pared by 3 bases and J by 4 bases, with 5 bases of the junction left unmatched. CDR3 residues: CASSQRLAGGSYEQYF. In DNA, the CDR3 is TGCGCCAGCAGCCAGAGACTAGCGGGGGGGTCGTACGAGCAGTACTTC.

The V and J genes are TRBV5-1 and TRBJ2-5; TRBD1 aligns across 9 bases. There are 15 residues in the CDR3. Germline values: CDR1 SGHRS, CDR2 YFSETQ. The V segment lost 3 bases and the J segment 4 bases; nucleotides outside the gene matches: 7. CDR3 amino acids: CASSSGQGNSETQYF. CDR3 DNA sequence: TGCGCCAGCAGCTCTGGACAGGGGAATTCAGAGACCCAGTACTTC.

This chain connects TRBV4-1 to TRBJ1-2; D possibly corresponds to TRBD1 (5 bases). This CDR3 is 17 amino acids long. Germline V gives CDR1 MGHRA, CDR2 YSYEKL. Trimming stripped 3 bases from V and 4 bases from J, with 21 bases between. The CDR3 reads CASSHAVSRVRGYGYTF. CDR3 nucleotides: TGCGCCAGCAGCCACGCCGTTAGCAGGGTAAGGGGCTATGGCTACACCTTC.

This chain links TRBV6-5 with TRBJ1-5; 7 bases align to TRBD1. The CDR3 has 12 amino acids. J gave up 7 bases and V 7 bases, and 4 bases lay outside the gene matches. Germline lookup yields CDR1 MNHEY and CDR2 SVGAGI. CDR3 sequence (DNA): TGTGCCAGCACCTGGGACAGACAGCCCCAGCATTTT. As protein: CASTWDRQPQHF.

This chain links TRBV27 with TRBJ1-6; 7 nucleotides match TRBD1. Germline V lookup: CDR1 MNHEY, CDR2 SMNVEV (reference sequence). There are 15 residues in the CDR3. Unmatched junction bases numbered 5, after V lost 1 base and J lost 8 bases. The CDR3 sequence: CASSLYRGKDSPLHF. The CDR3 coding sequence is TGTGCCAGCAGTTTATACAGGGGTAAGGATTCACCCCTCCACTTT.

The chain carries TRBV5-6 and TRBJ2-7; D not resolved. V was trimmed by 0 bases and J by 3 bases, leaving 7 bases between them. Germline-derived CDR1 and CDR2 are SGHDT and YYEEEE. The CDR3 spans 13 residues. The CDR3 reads CASSLEYSYEQYF. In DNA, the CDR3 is TGTGCCAGCAGCTTGGAGTATAGCTACGAGCAGTACTTC.

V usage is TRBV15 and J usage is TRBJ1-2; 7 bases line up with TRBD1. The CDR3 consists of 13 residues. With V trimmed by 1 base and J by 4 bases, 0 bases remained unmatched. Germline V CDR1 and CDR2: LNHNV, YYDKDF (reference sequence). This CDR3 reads CATSRGTGYGYTF. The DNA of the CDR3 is TGTGCCACCAGCAGAGGGACAGGCTATGGCTACACCTTC. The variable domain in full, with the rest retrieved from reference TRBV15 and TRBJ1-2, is DAMVIQNPRYQVTQFGKPVTLSCSQTLNHNVMYWYQQKSSQAPKLLFHYYDKDFNNEADTPDNFQSRRPNTSFCFLDIRSPGLGDTAMYLCATSRGTGYGYTFGSGTRLTVV.

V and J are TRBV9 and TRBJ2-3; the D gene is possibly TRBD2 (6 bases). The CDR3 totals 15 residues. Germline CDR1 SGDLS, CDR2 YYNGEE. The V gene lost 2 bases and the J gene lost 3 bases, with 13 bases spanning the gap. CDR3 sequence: CASSVRTGGTDTQYF. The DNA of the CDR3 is TGTGCCAGCAGCGTTAGGACTGGGGGGACAGATACGCAGTATTTT.

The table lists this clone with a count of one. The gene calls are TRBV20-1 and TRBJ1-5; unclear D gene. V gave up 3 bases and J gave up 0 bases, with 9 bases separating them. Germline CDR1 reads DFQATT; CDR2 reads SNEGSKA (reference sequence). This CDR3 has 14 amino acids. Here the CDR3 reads CSASMEYSNQPQHF. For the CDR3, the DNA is TGCAGTGCTAGTATGGAGTATAGCAATCAGCCCCAGCATTTT.

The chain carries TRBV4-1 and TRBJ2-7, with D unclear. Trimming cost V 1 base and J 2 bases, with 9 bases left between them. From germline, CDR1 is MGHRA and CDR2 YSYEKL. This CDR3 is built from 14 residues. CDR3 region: CASSQAGPPYEQYF. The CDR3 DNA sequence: TGCGCCAGCAGCCAAGCCGGTCCCCCCTACGAGCAGTACTTC.

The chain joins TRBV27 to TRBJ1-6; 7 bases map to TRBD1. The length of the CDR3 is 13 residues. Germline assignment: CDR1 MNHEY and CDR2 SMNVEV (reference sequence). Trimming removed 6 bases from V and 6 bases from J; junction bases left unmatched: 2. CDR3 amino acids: CASRRQGNSPLHF. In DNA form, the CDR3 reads TGTGCCAGCAGGCGACAGGGTAATTCACCCCTCCACTTT.

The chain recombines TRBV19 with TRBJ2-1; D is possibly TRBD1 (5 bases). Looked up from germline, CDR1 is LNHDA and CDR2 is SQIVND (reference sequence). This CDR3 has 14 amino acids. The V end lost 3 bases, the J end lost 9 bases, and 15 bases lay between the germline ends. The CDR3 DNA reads TGTGCCAGTAGTATTTTAGCAGGGTCGCCTGAGCAGTTCTTC. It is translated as CASSILAGSPEQFF.

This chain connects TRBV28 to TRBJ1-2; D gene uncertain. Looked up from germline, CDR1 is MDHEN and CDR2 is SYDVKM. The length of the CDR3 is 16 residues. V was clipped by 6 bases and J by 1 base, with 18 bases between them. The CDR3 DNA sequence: TGTGCCAGCAGAGGAGCCCCGGTTGGGTTTAACTATGGCTACACCTTC. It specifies CASRGAPVGFNYGYTF.

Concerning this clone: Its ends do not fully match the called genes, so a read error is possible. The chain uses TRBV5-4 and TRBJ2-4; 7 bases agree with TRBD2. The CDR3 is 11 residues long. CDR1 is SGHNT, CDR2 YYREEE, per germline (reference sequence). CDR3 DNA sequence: TGTGCCAGCAGCGCCCGGGGGGATCCCACTTTC. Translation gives CASSARGDPTF.

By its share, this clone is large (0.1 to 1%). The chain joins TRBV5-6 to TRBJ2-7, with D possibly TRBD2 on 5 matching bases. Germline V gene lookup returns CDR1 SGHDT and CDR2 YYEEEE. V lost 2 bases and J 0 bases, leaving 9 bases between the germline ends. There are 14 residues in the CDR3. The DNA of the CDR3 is TGTGCCAGCAGCTTCCTGGGGAGCTCCTACGAGCAGTACTTC. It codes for CASSFLGSSYEQYF.

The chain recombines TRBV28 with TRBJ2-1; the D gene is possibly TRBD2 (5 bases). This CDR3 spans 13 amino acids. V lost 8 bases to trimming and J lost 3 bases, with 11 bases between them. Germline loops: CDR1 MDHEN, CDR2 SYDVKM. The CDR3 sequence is CASYGGHYNEQFF. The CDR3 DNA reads TGTGCCAGCTACGGCGGGCACTACAATGAGCAGTTCTTC.

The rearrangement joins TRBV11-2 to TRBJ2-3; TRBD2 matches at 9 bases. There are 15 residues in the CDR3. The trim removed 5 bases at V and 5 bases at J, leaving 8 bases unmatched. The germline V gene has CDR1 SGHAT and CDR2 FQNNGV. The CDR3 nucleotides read TGTGCCAGCAGCCGTTTGGGCGGGGGGGTAGATACGCAGTATTTT. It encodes CASSRLGGGVDTQYF.

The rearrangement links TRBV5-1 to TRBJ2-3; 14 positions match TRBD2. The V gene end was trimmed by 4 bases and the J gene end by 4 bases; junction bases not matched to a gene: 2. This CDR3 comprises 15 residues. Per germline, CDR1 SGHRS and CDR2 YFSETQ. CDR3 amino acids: CASSGGLAGADTQYF. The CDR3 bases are TGCGCCAGCAGCGGGGGACTAGCGGGGGCAGATACGCAGTATTTT. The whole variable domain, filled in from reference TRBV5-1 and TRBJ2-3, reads KAGVTQTPRYLIKTRGQQVTLSCSPISGHRSVSWYQQTPGQGLQFLFEYFSETQRNKGNFPGRFSGRQFSNSRSEMNVSTLELGDSALYLCASSGGLAGADTQYFGPGTRLTVL.

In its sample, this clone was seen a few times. For the CDR3, the DNA is TGTGCCAGCTCACCGGAGCGGGGGGAATCAGATACGCAGTATTTT. Translated: CASSPERGESDTQYF. The chain combines TRBV18 with TRBJ2-3, with 9 bases lining up with TRBD2. Per the germline V gene, CDR1 is KGHSH and CDR2 is LQKENI. The CDR3 totals 15 residues. The V segment lost 3 bases and the J segment 4 bases; nucleotides outside the gene matches: 5.

The CDR3 nucleotides are TGTGCCAGCAGTCCGGACAGGGGACCCTACGAGCAGTACTTC. Its translation is CASSPDRGPYEQYF. The chain uses TRBV6-5 and TRBJ2-7; 9 bases line up with TRBD1. V lost 5 bases to trimming and J lost 2 bases; unmatched junction nucleotides: 4. Germline-derived CDR1 and CDR2 are MNHEY and SVGAGI. CDR3 size: 14 residues.

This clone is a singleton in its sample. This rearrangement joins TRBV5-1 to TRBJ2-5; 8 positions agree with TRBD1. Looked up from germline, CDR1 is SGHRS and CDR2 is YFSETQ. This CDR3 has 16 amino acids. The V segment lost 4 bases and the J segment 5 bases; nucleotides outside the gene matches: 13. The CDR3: CASSGQGQGAGETQYF. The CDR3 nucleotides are TGCGCCAGCAGCGGTCAAGGGCAGGGGGCCGGGGAGACCCAGTACTTC.

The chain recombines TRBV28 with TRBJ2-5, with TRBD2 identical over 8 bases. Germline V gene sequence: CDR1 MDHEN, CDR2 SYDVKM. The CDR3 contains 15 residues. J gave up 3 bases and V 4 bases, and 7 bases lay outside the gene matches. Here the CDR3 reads CASSSGRAVKETQYF. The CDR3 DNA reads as TGTGCCAGCAGTTCCGGGAGGGCCGTAAAAGAGACCCAGTACTTC. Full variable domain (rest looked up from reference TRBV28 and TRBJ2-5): DVKVTQSSRYLVKRTGEKVFLECVQDMDHENMFWYRQDPGLGLRLIYFSYDVKMKEKGDIPEGYSVSREKKERFSLILESASTNQTSMYLCASSSGRAVKETQYFGPGTRLLVL.

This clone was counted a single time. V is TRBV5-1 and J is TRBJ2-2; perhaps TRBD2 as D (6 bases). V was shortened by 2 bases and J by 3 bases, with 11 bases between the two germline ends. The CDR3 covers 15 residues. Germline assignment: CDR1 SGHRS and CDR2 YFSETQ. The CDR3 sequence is CASSLDGGDTGELFF. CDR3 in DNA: TGCGCCAGCAGCTTAGACGGAGGGGACACCGGGGAGCTGTTTTTT.

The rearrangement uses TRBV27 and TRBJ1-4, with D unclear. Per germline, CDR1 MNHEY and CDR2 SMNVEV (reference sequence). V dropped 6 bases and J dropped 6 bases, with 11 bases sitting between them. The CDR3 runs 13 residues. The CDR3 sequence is CASSLAGDEKLFF. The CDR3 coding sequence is TGTGCCAGCAGCCTGGCCGGGGATGAAAAACTGTTTTTT.

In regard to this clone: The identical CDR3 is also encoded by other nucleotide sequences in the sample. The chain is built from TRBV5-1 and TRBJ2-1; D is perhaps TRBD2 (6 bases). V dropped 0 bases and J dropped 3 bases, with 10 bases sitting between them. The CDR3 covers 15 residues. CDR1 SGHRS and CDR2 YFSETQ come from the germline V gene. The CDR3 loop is CASSLVVGGYNEQFF. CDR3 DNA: TGCGCCAGCAGCTTGGTTGTGGGGGGCTACAATGAGCAGTTCTTC. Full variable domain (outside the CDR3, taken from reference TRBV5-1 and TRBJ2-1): KAGVTQTPRYLIKTRGQQVTLSCSPISGHRSVSWYQQTPGQGLQFLFEYFSETQRNKGNFPGRFSGRQFSNSRSEMNVSTLELGDSALYLCASSLVVGGYNEQFFGPGTRLTVL.